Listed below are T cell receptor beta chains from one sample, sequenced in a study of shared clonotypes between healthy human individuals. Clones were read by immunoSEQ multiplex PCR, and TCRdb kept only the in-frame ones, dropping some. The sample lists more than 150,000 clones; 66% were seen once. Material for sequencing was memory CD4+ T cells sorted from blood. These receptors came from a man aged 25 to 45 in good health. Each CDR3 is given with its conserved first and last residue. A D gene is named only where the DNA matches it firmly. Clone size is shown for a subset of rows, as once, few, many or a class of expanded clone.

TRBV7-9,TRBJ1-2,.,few,TGTGCCAGCAGCTTAGGGGGGGAGCGCTATGGCTACACCTTC,CASSLGGERYGYTF
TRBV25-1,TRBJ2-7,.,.,TGTGCCAGCAGTGAAAGGAGCGGAAGCTACGAGCAGTACTTC,CASSERSGSYEQYF
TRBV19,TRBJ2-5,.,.,TGTGCCAGTAGTATATCTGCGGTGGAGACCCAGTACTTC,CASSISAVETQYF
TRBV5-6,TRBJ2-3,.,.,TGTGCCAGCAGCTCCCTACAGGGAACAGATACGCAGTATTTT,CASSSLQGTDTQYF
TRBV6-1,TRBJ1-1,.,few,TGTGCCAGCAGTGAGGGGAAAGGGCGTGAAGCTTTCTTT,CASSEGKGREAFF
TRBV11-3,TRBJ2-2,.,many,TGTGCCAGCAGCTTTCGCGGGACACTGAACACCGGGGAGCTGTTTTTT,CASSFRGTLNTGELFF
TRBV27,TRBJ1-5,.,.,TGTGCCAGCAGCCCCCTCGGTGGGCCCCAGCATTTT,CASSPLGGPQHF
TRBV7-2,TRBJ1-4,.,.,TGTGCCAGCAGCTTAGGTGCAACTAATGAAAAACTGTTTTTT,CASSLGATNEKLFF
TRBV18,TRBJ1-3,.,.,TGTGCCAGCTCCCCAGCAGACAAAAATATGGGAAACACCATATATTTT,CASSPADKNMGNTIYF
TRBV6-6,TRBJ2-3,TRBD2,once,TGTGCCAGCAGTTACTCGGCGGGAGGGGCAGATACGCAGTATTTT,CASSYSAGGADTQYF
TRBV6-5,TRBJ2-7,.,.,TGTGCCAGCAGGAGACTATTCGAGCAGTACTTC,CASRRLFEQYF
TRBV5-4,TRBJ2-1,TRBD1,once,TGTGCCAGCAGCCCAGAGGGGGACAGGAATGAGCAGTTCTTC,CASSPEGDRNEQFF
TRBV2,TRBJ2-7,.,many,TGTGCCAGCAATGGACAGTCTGGGGGCGAGCAGTACTTC,CASNGQSGGEQYF
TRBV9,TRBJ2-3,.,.,TGTGCCAGCAGCTCAAGACAGTCCACAGATACGCAGTATTTT,CASSSRQSTDTQYF
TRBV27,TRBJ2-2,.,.,TGTGCCAGCAGCCTAGCCGGGTTCGGGGAGCTGTTTTTT,CASSLAGFGELFF
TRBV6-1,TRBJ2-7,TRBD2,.,TGTGCCACCACTCTCGGGACTAGCGGTTACGAGCAGTACTTC,CATTLGTSGYEQYF
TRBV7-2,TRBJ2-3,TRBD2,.,TGTGCCAGCAGCTTGGGACTAGCGGCAGATACGCAGTATTTT,CASSLGLAADTQYF
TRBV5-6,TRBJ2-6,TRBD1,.,TGTGCCAGCAGCGATCCGGACAGGGAGTTTAGCTCTGGGGCCAACGTCCTGACTTTC,CASSDPDREFSSGANVLTF
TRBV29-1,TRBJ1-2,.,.,TGCAGCGTTTTCCAGAGCAGCTATGGCTACACCTTC,CSVFQSSYGYTF
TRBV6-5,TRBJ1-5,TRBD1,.,TGTGCCAGCAGGATTGGAGGGGGCAGGAATCAGCCCCAGCATTTT,CASRIGGGRNQPQHF
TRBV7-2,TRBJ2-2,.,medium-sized,TGTGCCAGCACTAACACCGGGGAGCTGTTTTTT,CASTNTGELFF
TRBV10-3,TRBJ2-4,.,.,TGTGCCATCAGTGCAGGGATCCAAAACATTCAGTACTTC,CAISAGIQNIQYF
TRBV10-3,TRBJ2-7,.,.,TGTGCCATCAGCTCCCACACCCCAGGGGCAATTTCCTACGAGCAGTACTTC,CAISSHTPGAISYEQYF